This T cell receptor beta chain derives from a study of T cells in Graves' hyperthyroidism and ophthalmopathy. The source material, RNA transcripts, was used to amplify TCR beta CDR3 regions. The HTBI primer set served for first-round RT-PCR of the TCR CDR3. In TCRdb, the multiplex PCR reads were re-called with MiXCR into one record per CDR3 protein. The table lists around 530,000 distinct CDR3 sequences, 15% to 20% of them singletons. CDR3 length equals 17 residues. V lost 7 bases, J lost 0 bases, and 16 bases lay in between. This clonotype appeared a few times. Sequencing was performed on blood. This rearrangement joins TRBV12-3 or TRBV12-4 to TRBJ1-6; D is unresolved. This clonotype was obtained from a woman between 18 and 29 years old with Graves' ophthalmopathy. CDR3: CASTSPAGSSYNSPLHF. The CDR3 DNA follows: TGTGCCAGCACCTCCCCTGCGGGGAGCTCCTATAATTCACCCCTCCACTTT.